This T cell receptor (beta chain) was sequenced for a study of cytomegalovirus exposure and HLA in healthy donors. Study conclusions and caveats: The study found most TCR sequences rare, yet found some public TCRs in many donors. A later analysis showed that HLA-associated TCR beta chains had undergone more clonal expansion than equally common others. In a later analysis, a genetic analysis reported fewer productive-TCR N-insertions in an Asian-associated ancestry cluster than the cohort average. Previous analysis showed most TCR beta V segments were productive about 90% or about 30% of the time.

V lost 1 base and J lost 2, with 12 bases in between. Germline V gene data show CDR1 as SGHDT and CDR2 as YYEEEE. CDR3 length: 15 amino acids. In the case of this clone: Its antigen remains unknown.

Use of 60 Vbeta and 13 Jbeta primers characterized the PCR. Clones were sequenced by immunoSEQ multiplex PCR, and TCRdb holds only the in-frame ones, with some missing. The sample has some 150,000 clones; over 55% are singletons. The chain uses TRBV5-6 and TRBJ1-1; D may be TRBD1 (5 bases). Material: PBMCs. This TCR came from a man aged 35-49 years in good health and CMV-seronegative. The CDR3 is CASSLFPGRNTEAFF. The CDR3 region has the DNA TGTGCCAGCAGCTTGTTCCCAGGGCGAAACACTGAAGCTTTCTTT.